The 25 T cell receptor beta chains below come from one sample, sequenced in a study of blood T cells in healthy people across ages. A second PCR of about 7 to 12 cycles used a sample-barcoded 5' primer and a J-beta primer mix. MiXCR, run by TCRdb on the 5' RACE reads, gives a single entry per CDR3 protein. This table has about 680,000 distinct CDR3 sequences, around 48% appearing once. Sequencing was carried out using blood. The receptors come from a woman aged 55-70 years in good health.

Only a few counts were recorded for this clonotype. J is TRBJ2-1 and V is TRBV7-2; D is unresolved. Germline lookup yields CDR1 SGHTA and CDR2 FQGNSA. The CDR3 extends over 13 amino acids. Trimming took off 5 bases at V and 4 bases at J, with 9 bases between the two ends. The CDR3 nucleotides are TGTGCCAGCAGCCCGGGCATATACAATGAGCAGTTCTTC. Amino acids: CASSPGIYNEQFF.

The DNA of the CDR3 is TGCAGTCTCCGCCCGGGCCGACGGCGTGGCAATGAGCAGTTCTTC. Protein sequence: CSLRPGRRRGNEQFF. The J gene is TRBJ2-1, the V gene TRBV20-1; no firm D call. CDR3 size: 15 residues. Trimming removed 8 bases at V and 6 bases at J, with 23 bases between. Germline V gene data show CDR1 as DFQATT and CDR2 as SNEGSKA (reference sequence).

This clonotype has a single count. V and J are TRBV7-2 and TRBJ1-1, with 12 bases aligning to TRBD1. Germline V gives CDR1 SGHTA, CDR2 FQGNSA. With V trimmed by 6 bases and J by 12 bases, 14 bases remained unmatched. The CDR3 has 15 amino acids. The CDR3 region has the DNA TGTGCCAGCAGAACCGCCGGGACAGGGGGCACCGTGCCTTTCTTT. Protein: CASRTAGTGGTVPFF.

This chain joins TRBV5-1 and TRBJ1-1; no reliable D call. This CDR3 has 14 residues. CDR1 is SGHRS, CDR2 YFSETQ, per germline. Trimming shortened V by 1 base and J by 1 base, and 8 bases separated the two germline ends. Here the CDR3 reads CASSLISGNTEAFF. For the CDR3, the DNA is TGCGCCAGCAGCTTGATTTCTGGGAACACTGAAGCTTTCTTT.

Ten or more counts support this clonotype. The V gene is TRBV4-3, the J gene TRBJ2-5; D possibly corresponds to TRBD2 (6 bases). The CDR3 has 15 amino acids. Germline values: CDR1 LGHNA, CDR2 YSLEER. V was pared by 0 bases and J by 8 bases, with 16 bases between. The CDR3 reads CASSQEGTPGETQYF. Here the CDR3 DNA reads TGCGCCAGCAGCCAAGAGGGGACTCCCGGGGAAACCCAGTACTTC.

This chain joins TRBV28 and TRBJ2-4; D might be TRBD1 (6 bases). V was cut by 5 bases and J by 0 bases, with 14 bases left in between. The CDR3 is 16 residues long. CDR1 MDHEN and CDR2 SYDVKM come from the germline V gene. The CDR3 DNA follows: TGTGCCAGCAGTCCTGACAGGATGGTAGCCAAAAACATTCAGTACTTC. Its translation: CASSPDRMVAKNIQYF.

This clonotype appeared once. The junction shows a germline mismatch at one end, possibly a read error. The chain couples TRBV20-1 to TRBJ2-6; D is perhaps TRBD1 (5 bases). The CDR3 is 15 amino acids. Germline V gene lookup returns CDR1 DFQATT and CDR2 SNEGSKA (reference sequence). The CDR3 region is CSARFPGSGANILTF. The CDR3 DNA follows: TGCAGTGCTAGGTTTCCGGGCTCTGGGGCCAACATCCTGACTTTC.

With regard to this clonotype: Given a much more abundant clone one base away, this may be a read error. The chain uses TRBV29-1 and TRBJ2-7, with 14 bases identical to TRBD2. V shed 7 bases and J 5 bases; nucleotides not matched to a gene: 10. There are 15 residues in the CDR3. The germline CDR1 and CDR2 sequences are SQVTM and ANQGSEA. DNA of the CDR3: TGCAGCGCCTCAGGGACTAGCGGGAGAGTCGACGAGCAGTACTTC. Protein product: CSASGTSGRVDEQYF.

This chain's CDR3 is CASSPEDLPNYGYTF. CDR3 DNA: TGTGCCAGCAGCCCCGAGGACTTACCCAACTATGGCTACACCTTC. This chain joins TRBV7-2 and TRBJ1-2; D ambiguous. Between the trimmed V and J ends, which lost 5 bases and 2 bases, there was a span of 15 bases. The CDR3 covers 15 residues. Germline CDR1 and CDR2: SGHTA and FQGNSA.

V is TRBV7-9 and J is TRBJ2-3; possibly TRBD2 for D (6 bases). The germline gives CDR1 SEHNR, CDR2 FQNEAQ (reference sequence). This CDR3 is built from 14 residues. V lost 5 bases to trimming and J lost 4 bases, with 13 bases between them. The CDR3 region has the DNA TGTGCCAGCAGCGCTTTGCGGGACGCAGATACGCAGTATTTT. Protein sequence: CASSALRDADTQYF. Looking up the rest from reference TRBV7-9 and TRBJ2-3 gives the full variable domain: DTGVSQNPRHKITKRGQNVTFRCDPISEHNRLYWYRQTLGQGPEFLTYFQNEAQLEKSRLLSDRFSAERPKGSFSTLEIQRTEQGDSAMYLCASSALRDADTQYFGPGTRLTVL.

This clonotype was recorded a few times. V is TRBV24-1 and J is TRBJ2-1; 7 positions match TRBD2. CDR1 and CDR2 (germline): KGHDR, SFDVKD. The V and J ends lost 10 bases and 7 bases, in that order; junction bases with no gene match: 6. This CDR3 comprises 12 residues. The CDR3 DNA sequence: TGTGCCACGACGGGGGGTAATAATGAGCAGTTCTTC. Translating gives CATTGGNNEQFF.

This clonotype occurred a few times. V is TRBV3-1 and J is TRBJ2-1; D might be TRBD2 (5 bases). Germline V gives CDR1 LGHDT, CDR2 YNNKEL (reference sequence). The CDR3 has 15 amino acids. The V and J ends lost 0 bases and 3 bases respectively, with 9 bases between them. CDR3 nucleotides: TGTGCCAGCAGCCAAGAAGGACTCGGCTACAATGAGCAGTTCTTC. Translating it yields CASSQEGLGYNEQFF.

The CDR3 nucleotides are TGTGCCAGCAGCTCAGAAGTCGGCGACGGAGCTTTCTTT. This codes for CASSSEVGDGAFF. The rearrangement uses TRBV7-6 and TRBJ1-1; no clear D. CDR1 is SGHVS, CDR2 FNYEAQ, per germline. V dropped 4 bases and J dropped 10 bases, with 16 bases sitting between them. CDR3 length equals 13 residues.

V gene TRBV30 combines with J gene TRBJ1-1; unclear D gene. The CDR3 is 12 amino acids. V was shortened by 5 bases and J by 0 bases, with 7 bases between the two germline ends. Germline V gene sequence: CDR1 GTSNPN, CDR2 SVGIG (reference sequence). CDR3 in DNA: TGTGCCTGGGGGAGGGTGAACACTGAAGCTTTCTTT. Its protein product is CAWGRVNTEAFF.

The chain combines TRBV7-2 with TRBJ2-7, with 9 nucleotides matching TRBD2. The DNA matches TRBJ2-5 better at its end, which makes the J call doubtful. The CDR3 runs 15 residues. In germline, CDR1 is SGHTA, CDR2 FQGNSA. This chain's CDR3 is CATSRSGRGQETQYF. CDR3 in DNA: TGTGCCACCTCACGTAGCGGGAGAGGCCAAGAGACCCAGTACTTC.

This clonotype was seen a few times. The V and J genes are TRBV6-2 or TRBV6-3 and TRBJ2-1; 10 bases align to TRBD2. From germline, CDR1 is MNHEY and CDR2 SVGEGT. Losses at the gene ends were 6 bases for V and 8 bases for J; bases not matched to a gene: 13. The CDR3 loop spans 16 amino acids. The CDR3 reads CASRKAGGTEGHEQFF. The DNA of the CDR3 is TGTGCCAGCAGAAAAGCGGGAGGGACGGAAGGCCATGAGCAGTTCTTC.

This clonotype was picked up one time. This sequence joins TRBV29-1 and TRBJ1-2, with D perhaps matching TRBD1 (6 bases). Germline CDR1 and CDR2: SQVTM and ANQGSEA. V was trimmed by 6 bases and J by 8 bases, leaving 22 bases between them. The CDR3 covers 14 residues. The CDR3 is CSVRFGDRQRGYTF. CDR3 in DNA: TGCAGCGTCCGCTTTGGCGACAGGCAAAGGGGCTACACCTTC.

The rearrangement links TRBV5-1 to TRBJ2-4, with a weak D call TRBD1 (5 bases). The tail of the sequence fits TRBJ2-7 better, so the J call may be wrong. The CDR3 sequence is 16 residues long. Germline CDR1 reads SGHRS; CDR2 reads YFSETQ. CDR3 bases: TGCGCCAGCAGCTTCCATGGGGCCCTAAGCTCCTACGAGCAGTACTTC. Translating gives CASSFHGALSSYEQYF.

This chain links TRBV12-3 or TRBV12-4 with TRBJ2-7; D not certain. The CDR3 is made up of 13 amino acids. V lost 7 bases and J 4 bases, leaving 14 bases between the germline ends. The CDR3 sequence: CASTGDSSYEQYF. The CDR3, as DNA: TGTGCCAGCACAGGCGACTCGTCATACGAGCAGTACTTC.

CDR3 loop: CASSEVAGGPEKLFF. The CDR3, as DNA: TGTGCCAGCAGTGAAGTGGCAGGGGGCCCTGAAAAACTGTTTTTT. The V and J genes are TRBV25-1 and TRBJ1-4, with 8 bases that match TRBD1. The V gene's germline CDR1 is MGHDK and CDR2 SYGVNS. The J segment lost 7 bases and the V segment lost 2 bases, leaving 6 bases of the junction unmatched. The CDR3 is 15 residues long.

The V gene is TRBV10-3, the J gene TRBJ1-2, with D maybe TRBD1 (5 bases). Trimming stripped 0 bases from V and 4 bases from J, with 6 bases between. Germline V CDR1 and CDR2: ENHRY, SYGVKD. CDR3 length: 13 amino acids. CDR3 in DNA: TGTGCCATCAGTGAGTCGGGGCTCTATGGCTACACCTTC. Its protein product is CAISESGLYGYTF.

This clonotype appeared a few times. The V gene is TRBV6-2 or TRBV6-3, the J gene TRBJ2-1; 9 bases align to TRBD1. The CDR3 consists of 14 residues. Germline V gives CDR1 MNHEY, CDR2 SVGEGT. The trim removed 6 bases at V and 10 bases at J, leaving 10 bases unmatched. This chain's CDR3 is CASRKQGATAEQFF. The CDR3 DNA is TGTGCCAGCAGAAAACAGGGGGCGACTGCGGAGCAGTTCTTC.

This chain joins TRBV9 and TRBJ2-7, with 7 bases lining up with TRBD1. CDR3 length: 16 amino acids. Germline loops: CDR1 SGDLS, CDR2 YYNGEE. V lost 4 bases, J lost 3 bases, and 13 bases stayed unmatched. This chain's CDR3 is CASSPLQSTGDYEQYF. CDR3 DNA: TGTGCCAGCAGCCCTCTTCAATCCACAGGGGACTACGAGCAGTACTTC.

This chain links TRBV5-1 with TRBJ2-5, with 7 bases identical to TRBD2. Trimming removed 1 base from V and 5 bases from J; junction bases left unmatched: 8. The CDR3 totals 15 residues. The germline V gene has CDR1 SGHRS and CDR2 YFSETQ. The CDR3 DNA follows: TGCGCCAGCAGCTTGCTGTCGGGAGGCTTTGAGACCCAGTACTTC. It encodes CASSLLSGGFETQYF.

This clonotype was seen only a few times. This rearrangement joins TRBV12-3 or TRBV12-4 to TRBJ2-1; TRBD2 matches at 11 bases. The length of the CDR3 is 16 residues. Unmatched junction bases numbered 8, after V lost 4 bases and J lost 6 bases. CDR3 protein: CASSSPTSGNRNEQFF. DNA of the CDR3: TGTGCCAGCAGTTCCCCGACTAGCGGGAATCGCAATGAGCAGTTCTTC.